This is a list of T cell receptor beta chains from one sample in a study of blood T cell repertoires in COVID-19. The repertoire was sequenced with immunoSEQ multiplex PCR; TCRdb's copy has only in-frame clones and lacks some. Of about 250,000 clones in the sample, around 89% are singletons; the top ten hold 8.8%. The sample was PBMCs or T cells enriched from blood (not recorded which). The receptor source for this set is a man between 40 and 49 years old who had recovered from COVID-19. Both conserved end residues are part of each CDR3. Each record gives: D gene, J gene, V gene, clone size, CDR3 protein, CDR3 DNA. D genes are given only for firm matches. Clone size is shown for a subset of rows, as once, few, many or a class of expanded clone.

.,TRBJ1-5,TRBV7-9,.,CASSQTGRDQPQHF,TGTGCCAGCAGCCAAACAGGGCGAGATCAGCCCCAGCATTTT
.,TRBJ1-5,TRBV6-4,.,CASSAEGDQPQHF,TGTGCCAGCAGTGCCGAGGGGGACCAGCCCCAGCATTTT
TRBD2,TRBJ2-5,TRBV28,once,CASSLLPGLAGGPVETQYF,TGTGCCAGCAGTTTACTCCCGGGACTAGCGGGAGGGCCGGTGGAGACCCAGTACTTC
.,TRBJ2-7,TRBV4-1,.,CASLDDSNRQYF,TGCGCCAGCCTTGATGACAGTAATAGGCAGTACTTC
.,TRBJ2-1,TRBV28,.,CASSLFRQFPDNEQFF,TGTGCCAGCAGTTTATTCAGACAGTTCCCAGACAATGAGCAGTTCTTC
TRBD1,TRBJ2-2,TRBV3-1/TRBV3-2,.,CASTHRGQAGELFF,TGTGCCAGCACCCACAGGGGGCAGGCCGGGGAGCTGTTTTTT
TRBD2,TRBJ2-5,TRBV7-2,.,CASSLQTSGSLRETQYF,TGTGCCAGCAGCCTCCAGACTAGCGGGAGTTTGCGAGAGACCCAGTACTTC
TRBD1,TRBJ1-3,TRBV19,.,CASRDSYLILPSGNTIYF,TGTGCCAGCCGGGACAGTTATTTAATTCTGCCATCGGGAAACACCATATATTTT
.,TRBJ2-7,TRBV29-1,.,CSVSGDTISYEQYF,TGCAGCGTCTCAGGGGACACGATCTCCTACGAGCAGTACTTC
.,TRBJ2-7,TRBV7-3,.,CASSSSSYEQYF,TGTGCCAGCAGCTCTAGCTCCTACGAGCAGTACTTC
.,TRBJ2-1,TRBV7-3,.,CASSSLLGTYNEQFF,TGTGCCAGCAGCTCCCTCCTCGGGACTTACAATGAGCAGTTCTTC
.,TRBJ2-6,TRBV27,.,CASSLYLPGSGANVLTF,TGTGCCAGCAGTTTATATCTCCCGGGATCCGGGGCCAACGTCCTGACTTTC
.,TRBJ1-1,TRBV28,.,CASSFPTENTEAFF,TGTGCCAGCAGTTTCCCCACAGAAAACACTGAAGCTTTCTTT
TRBD2,TRBJ2-7,TRBV27,.,CASSQYIGGGYSYEQYF,TGTGCCAGCAGCCAGTATATTGGCGGGGGGTACTCCTACGAGCAGTACTTC
.,TRBJ1-5,TRBV19,.,CASSGEPQRPQHF,TGTGCCAGTTCAGGGGAGCCGCAGCGGCCCCAGCATTTT